This T cell receptor (beta chain) was identified in a study of T cell responses to AZD1222 COVID-19 vaccine. This clone was recorded once. No antigen is known for it. The protocol was immunoSEQ multiplex PCR, while the TCRdb copy is restricted to in-frame clones and leaves out a portion. Among 100,000 to 150,000 clones listed, approximately 92% were seen once. The V gene's germline CDR1 is SGHVS and CDR2 FNYEAQ. Trimming took off 6 bases at V and 5 bases at J, with 25 bases between the two ends. The CDR3 has 17 amino acids. Notes on the study in general: The sample set comprised mostly white British donors with more females, and clonal diversity was possibly underestimated.

This sequence originates from an adult who received the MenACWY meningococcal vaccine as a control. The sequenced sample was peripheral blood, obtained 28 days after the second dose of the MenACWY control vaccine. The chain combines TRBV7-6 with TRBJ2-5; tentatively, D is TRBD1 (6 bases). The CDR3 DNA follows: TGTGCCAGCAGTAAAGGGGGTTCAGGGAGTGTATGGGAGACCCAGTACTTC. Residues: CASSKGGSGSVWETQYF.